These 20 T cell receptor beta chains originate from one sample sequenced in a study of vaccination and CD4 T cells after COVID-19. What these receptors recognize is not known. Treatment: roughly 10-day PBMC culture with coronavirus spike peptide pools or control peptides (ViraFEST assay). Sequenced with the Oncomine TCR Beta short-read assay was DNA taken from cultured CD4+ T cells. A single record per CDR3 protein comes from TCRdb applying MiXCR to the PCR reads. The repertoire includes fewer than 20,000 distinct CDR3 sequences, roughly 50% of them detected once, and approximately 7% sits in the top ten. The sample comprised CD4+ T cells from blood, cultured in vitro. All receptors derive from a human donor who had recovered from COVID-19.

The chain carries TRBV20-1 and TRBJ1-5; D is undetermined. The CDR3 contains 16 residues. V shed 0 bases and J shed 1 base, with 13 bases lying between them. Germline values: CDR1 DFQATT, CDR2 SNEGSKA (reference sequence). The CDR3 coding sequence is TGCAGTGCTAGAGATTCTGGTGTAGCAAGCAATCAGCCCCAGCATTTT. Residues: CSARDSGVASNQPQHF.

The chain has TRBV20-1 and TRBJ2-1; 7 positions agree with TRBD2. Germline V gene sequence: CDR1 DFQATT, CDR2 SNEGSKA (reference sequence). The CDR3 contains 16 residues. With 3 bases clipped from V and 2 bases from J, the junction kept 10 bases outside the gene matches. The CDR3 sequence is CSASPLAARTYNEQFF. The DNA of the CDR3 is TGCAGTGCTAGTCCCCTAGCGGCGCGTACCTACAATGAGCAGTTCTTC.

The genes are TRBV18 and TRBJ2-2; possibly TRBD2 for D (6 bases). This CDR3 is built from 15 residues. Trimming took 6 bases from V and 8 from J, leaving 19 bases between them. The V gene's germline CDR1 is KGHSH and CDR2 LQKENI. The CDR3 nucleotides are TGTGCCAGCTCCCCCTGGAGGGCGGAGAAAGGGGAGCTGTTTTTT. It yields the protein CASSPWRAEKGELFF.

The chain recombines TRBV30 with TRBJ2-3; 14 nucleotides align to TRBD2. V lost 3 bases, J lost 4 bases, and 3 bases stayed unmatched. This CDR3 is 15 amino acids long. CDR1 is GTSNPN and CDR2 is SVGIG in the germline V gene (reference sequence). The CDR3 nucleotides are TGTGCCTGGAGCGGACTAGCGGGAGGATCAGATACGCAGTATTTT. Translating gives CAWSGLAGGSDTQYF. Supplemented by reference TRBV30 and TRBJ2-3, the full variable domain reads SQTIHQWPATLVQPVGSPLSLECTVEGTSNPNLYWYRQAAGRGLQLLFYSVGIGQISSEVPQNLSASRPQDRQFILSSKKLLLSDSGFYLCAWSGLAGGSDTQYFGPGTRLTVL.

J is TRBJ1-5 and V is TRBV6-1, with a possible D match to TRBD1 (5 bases). CDR1 and CDR2 from the germline V gene are MNHNS and SASEGT. The CDR3 contains 16 residues. Trimming removed 6 bases from V and 3 bases from J, with 18 bases in between. The CDR3 nucleotides are TGTGCCAGCAGCTCTCAGGCAAGGGGTAACAATCAGCCCCAGCATTTT. Translation gives CASSSQARGNNQPQHF.

The chain has TRBV30 and TRBJ1-1; weak D call: TRBD1 (5 bases). Trimming shortened V by 3 bases and J by 0 bases, and 14 bases separated the two germline ends. The length of the CDR3 is 15 residues. CDR1 is GTSNPN and CDR2 is SVGIG in the germline V gene (reference sequence). CDR3 DNA: TGTGCCTGGAGCGTTTACGGGGGTATGAACACTGAAGCTTTCTTT. Translation: CAWSVYGGMNTEAFF.

The table lists this clonotype with a few counts. V and J are TRBV7-8 and TRBJ2-5; D remains ambiguous. V lost 3 bases and J lost 2, with 7 bases in between. Germline V gene lookup returns CDR1 SGHVS and CDR2 FQNEAQ. The CDR3 length is 13 residues. The CDR3, as DNA: TGTGCCAGCAGCTTGCCCATGCAAGAGACCCAGTACTTC. Translation gives CASSLPMQETQYF.

This rearrangement joins TRBV20-1 to TRBJ2-5; the D gene could be TRBD1 or TRBD2 (5 bases each). V dropped 0 bases and J dropped 5 bases, with 22 bases sitting between them. Per germline, CDR1 DFQATT and CDR2 SNEGSKA (reference sequence). The CDR3 spans 17 residues. DNA of the CDR3: TGCAGTGCTAGAGATGAAGCAGGGTCCAAGAGAGGGGAGACCCAGTACTTC. This translates into CSARDEAGSKRGETQYF.

CDR3 loop: CASSPDRGLTEAFF. The CDR3 nucleotides read TGTGCCAGCTCACCGGACAGGGGGCTTACTGAAGCTTTCTTT. The chain combines TRBV18 with TRBJ1-1; 11 bases fit TRBD1. Germline V lookup: CDR1 KGHSH, CDR2 LQKENI. This CDR3 has 14 residues. Germline trimming cut 3 bases from V and 5 bases from J; bases unmatched to any gene: 2. Full variable domain (remainder filled in from reference TRBV18 and TRBJ1-1): NAGVMQNPRHLVRRRGQEARLRCSPMKGHSHVYWYRQLPEEGLKFMVYLQKENIIDESGMPKERFSAEFPKEGPSILRIQQVVRGDSAAYFCASSPDRGLTEAFFGQGTRLTVV.

There are a few counts of this clonotype. The rearrangement uses TRBV5-1 and TRBJ1-5, with a tentative D call TRBD1 (6 bases). Germline values: CDR1 SGHRS, CDR2 YFSETQ. Trimming shortened V by 4 bases and J by 5 bases, and 13 bases separated the two germline ends. This CDR3 has 14 amino acids. CDR3 loop: CASSAGAGDQPQHF. In DNA form, the CDR3 reads TGCGCCAGCAGCGCGGGGGCGGGTGATCAGCCCCAGCATTTT.

V usage is TRBV6-2 or TRBV6-3 and J usage is TRBJ1-2; D unresolved. Germline V lookup: CDR1 MNHEY, CDR2 SVGEGT. Trimming stripped 5 bases from V and 4 bases from J, with 11 bases between. The CDR3 length is 13 residues. In DNA form, the CDR3 reads TGTGCCAGCAGTACCTCAGTTTTCTATGGCTACACCTTC. Translating gives CASSTSVFYGYTF.

The V call is TRBV4-1, the J call TRBJ2-1; the match to TRBD2 covers 9 bases. The V and J ends lost 1 base and 3 bases, in that order; junction bases with no gene match: 7. Looked up from germline, CDR1 is MGHRA and CDR2 is YSYEKL. The CDR3 totals 17 residues. CDR3: CASSQGRGGRVYNEQFF. The CDR3 coding sequence is TGCGCCAGCAGCCAAGGGAGAGGCGGGAGGGTCTACAATGAGCAGTTCTTC.

This clonotype was observed a handful of times. The chain uses TRBV2 and TRBJ1-2, with D possibly being TRBD1 (6 bases). CDR1 SNHLY and CDR2 FYNNEI come from the germline V gene. V was cut by 0 bases and J by 7 bases, with 15 bases left in between. The CDR3 is made up of 15 amino acids. Here the CDR3 DNA reads TGTGCCAGCAGTGAAGCTCCTACAGGGACCAGTGGCTACACCTTC. This codes for CASSEAPTGTSGYTF.

The chain couples TRBV20-1 to TRBJ2-7; 7 nucleotides line up with TRBD1. CDR1 and CDR2 (germline): DFQATT, SNEGSKA (reference sequence). V shed 0 bases and J 1 base; nucleotides not matched to a gene: 9. There are 16 residues in the CDR3. The CDR3 spells CSARESFPGQSYEQYF. In DNA, the CDR3 is TGCAGTGCTAGAGAGTCATTTCCGGGACAGTCCTACGAGCAGTACTTC.

This clonotype was picked up a small number of times. The chain recombines TRBV28 with TRBJ1-6, with 7 bases that match TRBD1. The ends lost 8 bases at V and 10 bases at J; junction bases unmatched: 5. The germline gives CDR1 MDHEN, CDR2 SYDVKM. This CDR3 comprises 12 residues. For the CDR3, the DNA is TGTGCCAGCCAGGGGGGCTACTCACCCCTCCACTTT. The encoded protein is CASQGGYSPLHF.

This clonotype was seen more than once but under ten times. This chain joins TRBV7-2 and TRBJ1-2; D is unclear. This CDR3 has 13 amino acids. Deletions cut 1 base from V and 8 bases from J, with 11 bases between. Germline CDR1 reads SGHTA; CDR2 reads FQGNSA. The chain's CDR3 is CASSLGFSIGYTF. The CDR3 DNA sequence: TGTGCCAGCAGCTTAGGGTTCTCAATAGGCTACACCTTC.

J is TRBJ2-3 and V is TRBV5-1; unclear D gene. The CDR3 loop spans 14 amino acids. V gave up 4 bases and J gave up 0 bases, with 9 bases separating them. Germline CDR1 SGHRS, CDR2 YFSETQ. The CDR3 reads CASSTPDSTDTQYF. The CDR3 bases are TGCGCCAGCAGCACCCCAGATAGCACAGATACGCAGTATTTT.

The gene calls are TRBV28 and TRBJ2-3; D is perhaps TRBD2 (5 bases). Germline V gene data show CDR1 as MDHEN and CDR2 as SYDVKM. The CDR3 loop spans 18 amino acids. V shed 3 bases and J shed 0 bases, with 19 bases lying between them. The CDR3: CASSFGSREKGSTDTQYF. CDR3 coding DNA: TGTGCCAGCAGTTTTGGCTCCCGGGAAAAGGGTAGCACAGATACGCAGTATTTT.

V is TRBV7-9 and J is TRBJ2-5; no firm D call. The V gene's germline CDR1 is SEHNR and CDR2 FQNEAQ (reference sequence). V shed 5 bases and J shed 1 base, with 14 bases lying between them. The CDR3 is 15 amino acids. Here the CDR3 reads CASSRLGSLQETQYF. Written as DNA, the CDR3 is TGTGCCAGCAGCCGATTGGGGTCTCTCCAAGAGACCCAGTACTTC.

This clonotype was counted only a few times. This chain uses TRBV5-4 with TRBJ1-2; D may be TRBD1 (5 bases). This CDR3 is 13 amino acids long. Germline values: CDR1 SGHNT, CDR2 YYREEE (reference sequence). The ends were cut back, 4 bases at V and 8 bases at J, with 15 bases in the middle. Here the CDR3 reads CASSNPRVRGYTF. The CDR3, as DNA: TGTGCCAGCAGCAATCCCAGGGTCCGGGGCTACACCTTC.